This TCR beta chain is from a study of PD-1 blockade in classical Hodgkin lymphoma. General study results and limits: For complete responders, baseline diversity was comparable to that of newly diagnosed patients. Reasons behind the repertoire differences stay unclear, perhaps disease activity or earlier therapy.

About this clone itself: What it binds is not known.

Method: immunoSEQ multiplex PCR; TCRdb's copy keeps in-frame clones and lacks some. Among 10,000 to 13,000 clones listed, approximately 74% were seen once. CDR1 KGHSH and CDR2 LQKENI come from the germline V gene. This CDR3 comprises 15 residues. The junction had 7 bases not matched to a gene; V was cut back by 2 bases and J by 6 bases. The sample's time point: cycle 4 day 1 (C4D1), after less than seven weeks of nivolumab. Patients all relapsed after autologous stem cell transplantation, and there was variation in brentuximab vedotin exposure. Magnetic negative selection served to purify CD4+ T cells out of PBMCs that had been thawed. Complete response, partial response or progressive disease was recorded as best response.

The receptor comes from a human donor with classical Hodgkin lymphoma. This chain joins TRBV18 and TRBJ2-7, with 10 bases matching TRBD2. Material: CD4+ T cells from blood, obtained before the fourth cycle of nivolumab. CDR3 DNA sequence: TGTGCCAGCTCACCAGGGCTAGCGGGAGACGGCGAGCAGTACTTC. It codes for CASSPGLAGDGEQYF.